Reported below is one T cell receptor (beta chain). This entry belongs to a study of blood T cell repertoires in COVID-19. Study-level background: Some COVID-19 samples were acute and others convalescent; all came from the United States, Italy and Spain.

In the authors' workflow: Amplification of reference gene primers was used by the study to estimate nucleated cell counts. Sequenced by immunoSEQ multiplex PCR; TCRdb stores in-frame clones only, minus some. That table is the source of V, J and clone size, and D and trimming were worked out from the DNA. The sample lists 70,000 to 95,000 clones; approximately 82% were seen once. Germline V gene sequence: CDR1 MNHEY, CDR2 SVGEGT. The CDR3 runs 13 residues. V lost 4 bases and J 10 bases, leaving 11 bases between the germline ends. Material for sequencing was peripheral blood. The TCR sequence derives from a human donor in a cohort sampled during active COVID-19. The V and J genes are TRBV6-2 or TRBV6-3 and TRBJ1-6; the D gene is possibly TRBD1 (5 bases). The CDR3 sequence is CASSWGVRSPLHF. The CDR3 nucleotides read TGTGCCAGCAGTTGGGGGGTACGATCACCCCTCCACTTT.